This TCR beta chain was documented in a study of monozygotic twins with inflammatory bowel disease. This CDR3 is 15 amino acids long. Germline loops: CDR1 SGHNT, CDR2 YENEEA. The blood volume drawn from each donor was around 2.5 ml. About this clonotype itself: Its antigen is undetermined.

Findings and limits, study-wide: Support was lacking for any single strong IBD-associated signal or clonotype.

Every TCR library drew on approximately 3.5 ug of total RNA. UMIs that included a 6-nucleotide sample barcode were added by template switching, which took place during cDNA synthesis. After re-calling the 5' RACE reads, TCRdb lists one entry per CDR3 protein, DNA absent. The table for this sample gives about 160,000 distinct CDR3 sequences. The specimen sequenced was blood. This sequence originates from a human donor with ulcerative colitis or Crohn's disease, or a healthy co-twin of an affected twin (not recorded which). The rearrangement links TRBV11-3 to TRBJ2-1; no DNA is available, so the TRBD1 call from TCRdb remains unchecked. CDR3 loop: CASSLGGFAYNEQFF.